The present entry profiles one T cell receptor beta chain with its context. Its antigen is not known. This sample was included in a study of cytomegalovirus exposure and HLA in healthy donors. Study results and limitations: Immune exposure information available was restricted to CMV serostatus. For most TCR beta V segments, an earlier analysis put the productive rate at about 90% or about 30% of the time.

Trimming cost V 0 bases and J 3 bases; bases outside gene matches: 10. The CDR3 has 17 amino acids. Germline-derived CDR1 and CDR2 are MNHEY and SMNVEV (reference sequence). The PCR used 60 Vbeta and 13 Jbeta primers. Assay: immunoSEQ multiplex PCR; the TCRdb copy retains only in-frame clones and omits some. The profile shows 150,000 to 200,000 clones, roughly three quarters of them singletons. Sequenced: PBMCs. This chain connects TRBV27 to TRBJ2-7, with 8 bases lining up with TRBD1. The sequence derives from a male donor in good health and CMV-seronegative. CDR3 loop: CASSLSSQDRVYYEQYF. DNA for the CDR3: TGTGCCAGCAGTTTATCATCGCAGGACAGGGTATACTACGAGCAGTACTTC.